This T cell receptor (beta chain) was identified during a study of beta chain features in type 1 diabetes. The study, taken as a whole, reports: The study found fewer insertions and more deletions at VDJ junctions in type 1 diabetes patients. Among patients with Type 1 diabetes, TCRB CDR3s were moderately but significantly shorter in every one of the four CD4+ subsets. The cDNA sequencing approach could over-represent high-TCR-expressing cells.

Expressed TCRB transcripts were sequenced because the entire RNA isolate underwent reverse transcription. Method: immunoSEQ multiplex PCR; TCRdb's copy keeps in-frame clones and lacks some. The repertoire holds about 260,000 clones, approximately 70% seen once, with approximately 0.053% in the top ten. A sort by CD45RO/CCR7/CD25/CD127/CD95/CD27 yielded CD4+ naive, central memory, regulatory and stem cell-like memory cells. Points on this clone: As yet, its antigen is unknown. Other DNA sequences within the sample encode an identical CDR3.

Sequenced sample: naive CD4+ T cells from blood. This receptor was taken from a man under 40 in good health.

CDR3 protein: CAWSPYTGELFF. In DNA, the CDR3 is TGTGCCTGGAGTCCTTACACCGGGGAGCTGTTTTTT. The chain recombines TRBV30 with TRBJ2-2; D gene ambiguous. The V gene lost 2 bases and the J gene lost 3 bases, with 4 bases spanning the gap. Germline lookup yields CDR1 GTSNPN and CDR2 SVGIG (reference sequence). There are 12 residues in the CDR3.